These T cell receptor beta chains were read from a single sample in a study of blood T cell repertoires in COVID-19. The data were produced by immunoSEQ multiplex PCR, yet TCRdb's version contains in-frame clones alone and is incomplete. The sample includes approximately 350,000 clones, about four fifths of them seen just once. Source material: PBMCs or T cells enriched from blood (not recorded which). The receptors stem from a woman aged 45-60 years who had recovered from COVID-19. Each CDR3 is given with its conserved first and last residue. D genes are given only for firm matches. Some rows have no size entry. The others give once, few or many, or a class for an expanded clone.

clone_size j_call v_call d_call cdr3_aa cdr3_nt
NA TRBJ2-3 TRBV4-1 TRBD2 CASSQDRTSGRSSTDTQYF TGCGCCAGCAGCCAAGATCGGACTAGCGGGAGGTCCAGCACAGATACGCAGTATTTT
few TRBJ1-2 TRBV19 TRBD1 CASSIRRDRGQGYTF TGTGCCAGTAGTATCCGCCGGGACAGGGGGCAGGGCTACACCTTC
NA TRBJ2-3 TRBV19 NA CASSTLGGSTDTQYF TGTGCCAGTAGTACCCTCGGGGGAAGCACAGATACGCAGTATTTT
NA TRBJ2-7 TRBV5-5 TRBD1 CASSFQYRGFAEQYF TGTGCCAGCAGCTTTCAGTACAGGGGCTTTGCCGAGCAGTACTTC
NA TRBJ1-2 TRBV19 TRBD1 CASSEGTADYGYTF TGTGCCAGTAGTGAGGGGACAGCGGACTATGGCTACACCTTC
NA TRBJ2-5 TRBV12-3/TRBV12-4 NA CASSFGHQETQYF TGTGCCAGCAGTTTTGGGCACCAAGAGACCCAGTACTTC
NA TRBJ2-3 TRBV5-5 NA CASSLGQLIDTQYF TGTGCCAGCAGCTTGGGACAGCTTATAGATACGCAGTATTTT
NA TRBJ1-5 TRBV13 NA CASSQGGSNQPQHF TGTGCCAGCAGTCAGGGTGGGAGCAATCAGCCCCAGCATTTT
NA TRBJ1-6 TRBV5-1 TRBD1 CATTKDRAGNSPLHF TGCGCCACTACGAAGGACAGGGCTGGGAATTCACCCCTCCACTTT
few TRBJ1-3 TRBV3-1/TRBV3-2 NA CASSNSGNTIYF TGTGCCAGCAGTAACTCTGGAAACACCATATATTTT
NA TRBJ1-2 TRBV27 NA CASSSVQGWYYGYTF TGTGCCAGCAGTTCCGTGCAGGGATGGTATTATGGCTACACCTTC
NA TRBJ2-1 TRBV5-1 NA CASSLQADNEQFF TGCGCCAGCAGCCTACAGGCAGACAATGAGCAGTTCTTC
once TRBJ2-1 TRBV29-1 NA CSVELRYHNEQFF TGCAGCGTCGAACTCAGGTACCACAATGAGCAGTTCTTC
NA TRBJ2-5 TRBV7-2 NA CASSLAPAIQETQYF TGTGCCAGCAGCTTAGCCCCAGCGATACAAGAGACCCAGTACTTC
NA TRBJ2-7 TRBV11-1 NA CASSLAVSSSYEQYF TGTGCCAGCAGCTTAGCAGTATCTAGCTCCTACGAGCAGTACTTC
NA TRBJ2-3 TRBV29-1 NA CSVDRLPSTDTQYF TGCAGCGTTGATAGACTTCCTAGCACAGATACGCAGTATTTT
few TRBJ1-6 TRBV7-2 NA CASRSTGTYNSPLHF TGTGCCAGCAGGTCAACAGGGACCTATAATTCACCCCTCCACTTT
NA TRBJ2-2 TRBV7-9 TRBD1 CASNPPGTGSTGELFF TGTGCCAGCAACCCGCCCGGGACAGGGTCCACCGGGGAGCTGTTTTTT
NA TRBJ1-1 TRBV19 NA CASSNSRPGMNTEAFF TGTGCCAGTAGTAACAGCCGGCCGGGGATGAACACTGAAGCTTTCTTT
NA TRBJ1-3 TRBV7-9 NA CASSDSIGNTIYF TGTGCCAGCAGCGACTCCATCGGAAACACCATATATTTT
few TRBJ2-3 TRBV4-3 TRBD2 CASSQSYRGVNTQYF TGCGCCAGCAGCCAAAGTTATCGGGGGGTAAATACGCAGTATTTT
NA TRBJ2-1 TRBV6-2/TRBV6-3 NA CASSYSGARSYNEQFF TGTGCCAGCAGTTACTCGGGAGCGCGCTCCTACAATGAGCAGTTCTTC
NA TRBJ1-4 TRBV11-2 NA CASSLVVAANEKLFF TGTGCCAGCAGCTTAGTGGTGGCCGCTAATGAAAAACTGTTTTTT
NA TRBJ2-7 TRBV6-6 TRBD1 CASSYGTGGSYEQYF TGTGCCAGCAGTTACGGTACAGGGGGATCCTACGAGCAGTACTTC
NA TRBJ1-2 TRBV7-2 TRBD1 CASSLRDRGSYGYTF TGTGCCAGCAGCCTGAGAGACAGGGGGAGTTATGGCTACACCTTC
NA TRBJ1-4 TRBV6-1 TRBD1 CASSDLSRTGSEKLFF TGTGCCAGCAGTGATCTATCAAGGACAGGTAGTGAAAAACTGTTTTTT
NA TRBJ2-7 TRBV5-1 TRBD1 CASSLGTGTYEQYF TGCGCCAGCAGCTTGGGGACAGGGACCTACGAGCAGTACTTC
NA TRBJ1-4 TRBV25-1 NA CASSESGPGEKLFF TGTGCCAGCAGTGAAAGCGGCCCCGGTGAAAAACTGTTTTTT
NA TRBJ2-7 TRBV6-1 NA CASSEGGRNHEQYF TGTGCCAGCAGTGAAGGGGGGCGGAACCACGAGCAGTACTTC
NA TRBJ1-3 TRBV18 NA CASSRSGQTYSGNTIYF TGTGCCAGCTCACGATCAGGACAGACCTACTCTGGAAACACCATATATTTT
NA TRBJ2-7 TRBV19 TRBD2 CASSIGGGGPPYEQYF TGTGCCAGTAGTATAGGGGGCGGGGGTCCTCCCTACGAGCAGTACTTC
NA TRBJ2-7 TRBV11-3 NA CASSLPGTTYEQYF TGTGCCAGCAGCTTGCCGGGAACTACCTACGAGCAGTACTTC
NA TRBJ1-5 TRBV5-4 TRBD1 CASSLGGGDQPQHF TGTGCCAGCAGCCTGGGAGGGGGCGATCAGCCCCAGCATTTT
NA TRBJ1-2 TRBV7-9 NA CASSLGGRLNYGYTF TGTGCCAGCAGCTTAGGTGGCCGCCTTAACTATGGCTACACCTTC